The 21 T cell receptor beta chains below all came from one sample that was sequenced in a study of preoperative IRX-2 immunotherapy in early breast cancer (dated by TCRdb to about 2019). The library was obtained by the immunoSEQ multiplex PCR assay. The immuneACCESS repertoire file appears here via TCRdb, limited to in-frame rearrangements. These files lack a portion of the clones; in checked studies, under half of the deficit traces to unresolved V genes, and the cause of the others is not known. In this sample the table shows about 6,600 clones, roughly 70% of which occur a single time. The ten top clones hold more than 15% of the sample. What this sample's treatment or condition label stands for: preoperative locoregional IRX-2 cytokine immunotherapy. The sample consisted of tumor tissue, taken before IRX-2 immunotherapy. These receptors all stem from a human donor with breast cancer.

V and J are TRBV7-6 and TRBJ1-6; 7 bases line up with TRBD1. CDR1 and CDR2 from the germline V gene are SGHVS and FNYEAQ. With V trimmed by 5 bases and J by 9 bases, 13 bases remained unmatched. This CDR3 contains 16 residues. In nucleotides, the CDR3 is TGTGCCAGCAGCCAAGTGGGACAGTGGGGGATTTCACCCCTCCACTTT. It codes for CASSQVGQWGISPLHF.

Only one count was recorded for this clone. The chain joins TRBV11-3 to TRBJ2-2; 7 nucleotides align to TRBD1. J gave up 7 bases and V 5 bases, and 13 bases lay outside the gene matches. The CDR3 runs to 16 residues. Germline V gene lookup returns CDR1 SGHNT and CDR2 YENEEA. The CDR3 DNA sequence: TGTGCCAGCAGCCAAGGGGGCGGAGGTAACCACGGGGAGCTGTTTTTT. Translation: CASSQGGGGNHGELFF.

This chain joins TRBV4-1 and TRBJ2-7; tentatively, D is TRBD2 (5 bases). Germline lookup yields CDR1 MGHRA and CDR2 YSYEKL. Trimming left V 4 bases short and J 2 bases short, with 24 bases between. CDR3 size: 18 residues. CDR3 coding DNA: TGCGCCAGCAGCCCGGGTCCATCCGGCGGACTTGCGACCTACGAGCAGTACTTC. It codes for CASSPGPSGGLATYEQYF.

The CDR3 region has the DNA TGTGCCAGCAGCTTAGTCCGGGACAGGGGAAATGGCTACACCTTC. It codes for CASSLVRDRGNGYTF. This chain joins TRBV11-3 and TRBJ1-2, with 10 positions matching TRBD1. The V and J ends lost 1 base and 6 bases, in that order; junction bases with no gene match: 5. This CDR3 is 15 amino acids long. CDR1 SGHNT and CDR2 YENEEA come from the germline V gene.

The chain carries TRBV6-8 and TRBJ1-3; D is unclear. Germline CDR1 is MNHGY and CDR2 is SAAAGT. The V gene lost 0 bases and the J gene lost 2 bases, with 11 bases spanning the gap. The length of the CDR3 is 16 residues. The CDR3 sequence: CASSYSNQRTGNTIYF. CDR3 in DNA: TGTGCCAGCAGTTACTCAAATCAGAGGACTGGAAACACCATATATTTT.

This clone was observed a handful of times. A read error may account for a junction end that differs from germline. This chain links TRBV6-8 with TRBJ2-7; 12 positions agree with TRBD2. The CDR3 loop spans 20 amino acids. CDR1 and CDR2 (germline): MNHGY, SAAAGT. The CDR3 DNA follows: TGTGCCAGCAGTGACTCGGAAAGCGCGACTAGCGGGGGCAATAACTACGAGCAGTACTTC. The encoded protein is CASSDSESATSGGNNYEQYF.

V usage is TRBV11-3 and J usage is TRBJ1-2; possible D gene TRBD1, 6 bases. Germline V gene lookup returns CDR1 SGHNT and CDR2 YENEEA. The CDR3 sequence is 17 residues long. The V end lost 5 bases, the J end lost 5 bases, and 24 bases lay between the germline ends. The CDR3: CASSLGEQGRWRYGYTF. The CDR3 nucleotides are TGTGCCAGCAGCCTTGGGGAACAGGGACGGTGGAGATATGGCTACACCTTC. The full variable domain, rest sourced from reference TRBV11-3 and TRBJ1-2, is EAGVVQSPRYKIIEKKQPVAFWCNPISGHNTLYWYLQNLGQGPELLIRYENEEAVDDSQLPKDRFSAERLKGVDSTLKIQPAELGDSAVYLCASSLGEQGRWRYGYTFGSGTRLTVV.

This clone rates as medium-sized (0.01 to 0.1%). The chain has TRBV11-3 and TRBJ2-1; no reliable D call. Trimming shortened V by 5 bases and J by 0 bases, and 14 bases separated the two germline ends. There are 16 residues in the CDR3. Germline CDR1 is SGHNT and CDR2 is YENEEA. The CDR3 DNA follows: TGTGCCAGCAGCCCATCTGGACGTAGCTCCTACAATGAGCAGTTCTTC. This translates into CASSPSGRSSYNEQFF.

The gene calls are TRBV11-3 and TRBJ2-7; D possibly corresponds to TRBD2 (5 bases). CDR3 length equals 15 residues. Germline CDR1 reads SGHNT; CDR2 reads YENEEA. The V end lost 1 base, the J end lost 3 bases, and 13 bases lay between the germline ends. The CDR3 nucleotides are TGTGCCAGCAGCTTAGGAACTAGTTGGGGCTACGAGCAGTACTTC. Amino acids: CASSLGTSWGYEQYF.

This clone was seen a handful of times. The chain joins TRBV11-3 to TRBJ1-2, with a weak D call TRBD1 (5 bases). V was trimmed by 4 bases and J by 7 bases, leaving 22 bases between them. This CDR3 spans 16 amino acids. Germline V gene sequence: CDR1 SGHNT, CDR2 YENEEA. The CDR3 DNA sequence: TGTGCCAGCAGCTCCAGCTCCGGGACGGGGGAAGGTGGCTACACCTTC. Protein sequence: CASSSSSGTGEGGYTF. Complete variable domain (other parts from reference TRBV11-3 and TRBJ1-2): EAGVVQSPRYKIIEKKQPVAFWCNPISGHNTLYWYLQNLGQGPELLIRYENEEAVDDSQLPKDRFSAERLKGVDSTLKIQPAELGDSAVYLCASSSSSGTGEGGYTFGSGTRLTVV.

The J gene is TRBJ1-5, the V gene TRBV11-3, with 10 bases that match TRBD1. The CDR3 contains 16 residues. V shed 5 bases, J shed 3 bases, and the junction held 7 bases outside the gene matches. The germline V gene has CDR1 SGHNT and CDR2 YENEEA. In DNA form, the CDR3 reads TGTGCCAGCAGCCGCACCGGGACAGGGGTCAATCAGCCCCAGCATTTT. It encodes CASSRTGTGVNQPQHF.

The rearrangement joins TRBV7-6 to TRBJ2-5; maybe TRBD2 (6 bases). Trimming took 5 bases from V and 5 from J, leaving 21 bases between them. CDR1 is SGHVS and CDR2 is FNYEAQ in the germline V gene. The CDR3 totals 16 residues. The CDR3 is CASSRQLHGDFETQYF. The CDR3 nucleotides read TGTGCCAGCAGCCGACAACTCCACGGGGACTTCGAGACCCAGTACTTC.

This chain joins TRBV6-7 and TRBJ1-5, with 8 bases matching TRBD1. TRBV6-7 is reported as an ORF; its role is uncertain. The CDR3 covers 16 residues. V dropped 0 bases and J dropped 5; count of bases not matched to a gene: 6. The CDR3 nucleotides are TGTGCCAGCAGTTACTCGTGCAGGGGGCGAGATCAGCCCCAGCATTTT. As protein: CASSYSCRGRDQPQHF.

CDR3 region: CASSPFQGSSSGNTIYF. The CDR3, as DNA: TGTGCCAGCTCACCATTCCAGGGGTCGAGCTCTGGAAACACCATATATTTT. The chain carries TRBV18 and TRBJ1-3, with a weak D call TRBD1 (6 bases). Germline CDR1 is KGHSH and CDR2 is LQKENI. The CDR3 is 17 residues long. Trimming left V 2 bases short and J 0 bases short, with 14 bases between.

The V and J genes are TRBV18 and TRBJ2-4; D perhaps matches TRBD1 (6 bases). Per the germline V gene, CDR1 is KGHSH and CDR2 is LQKENI. This CDR3 spans 15 amino acids. V lost 6 bases to trimming and J lost 4 bases, with 16 bases between them. CDR3 bases: TGTGCCAGCTCGGCACGGCAGGGGATAAAAAACATTCAGTACTTC. Amino acids: CASSARQGIKNIQYF.

This clone came up once. The chain combines TRBV7-1 with TRBJ2-3; possible D gene TRBD2, 6 bases. TRBV7-1 is an ORF; its function is uncertain. The ends were cut back, 5 bases at V and 3 bases at J, with 12 bases in the middle. The CDR3 sequence is 14 residues long. In DNA form, the CDR3 reads TGTGCCAGCAGCGTAGGGGACTGGACAGATACGCAGTATTTT. This codes for CASSVGDWTDTQYF.

The chain combines TRBV6-8 with TRBJ1-3, with 11 bases matching TRBD1. CDR1 and CDR2 from the germline V gene are MNHGY and SAAAGT. The CDR3 runs 16 residues. Unmatched junction bases numbered 7, after V lost 5 bases and J lost 4 bases. The CDR3 is CASSPGTGGLGNTIYF. Here the CDR3 DNA reads TGTGCCAGCAGTCCCGGGACAGGGGGACTAGGAAACACCATATATTTT.

This clone has a single count. The gene calls are TRBV18 and TRBJ1-2; weak D call: TRBD1 (5 bases). The germline V gene encodes CDR1 KGHSH and CDR2 LQKENI. The CDR3 runs to 15 residues. The germline V and J ends were trimmed by 3 bases and 1 base, with 12 bases remaining between them. The CDR3 region has the DNA TGTGCCAGCTCACCCACCTGGGGGGATAACTATGGCTACACCTTC. Its translation is CASSPTWGDNYGYTF.

The chain uses TRBV7-4 and TRBJ2-3; no clear D gene. This CDR3 has 14 amino acids. Germline V gene data show CDR1 as SGHVT and CDR2 as SQSDAQ. The V end was cut by 6 bases, the J end by 4 bases, with 14 bases between. CDR3 sequence reads: CASSEIGPADTQYF. The DNA for the CDR3 is TGTGCCAGCAGTGAAATTGGACCGGCAGATACGCAGTATTTT.

The chain has TRBV11-3 and TRBJ1-1, with D tentatively TRBD1 (6 bases). CDR1 is SGHNT, CDR2 YENEEA, per germline. This CDR3 region has 18 residues. V lost 5 bases, J lost 0 bases, and 22 bases lay in between. The chain's CDR3 is CASSPTGTQQGLNTEAFF. CDR3 DNA sequence: TGTGCCAGCAGCCCGACCGGGACACAGCAGGGTTTGAACACTGAAGCTTTCTTT. Combining the CDR3 with reference TRBV11-3 and TRBJ1-1 gives the whole variable domain EAGVVQSPRYKIIEKKQPVAFWCNPISGHNTLYWYLQNLGQGPELLIRYENEEAVDDSQLPKDRFSAERLKGVDSTLKIQPAELGDSAVYLCASSPTGTQQGLNTEAFFGQGTRLTVV.

Note on this clone: A read error may account for a junction end that differs from germline. V is TRBV6-4 and J is TRBJ2-1; D is undetermined. The CDR3 runs to 13 residues. Germline lookup yields CDR1 MRHNA and CDR2 SNTAGT. For the CDR3, the DNA is TGTGCCATCAGTGTCCTCCAGAACAATGAGCAGTTCTTC. Translating it yields CAISVLQNNEQFF.